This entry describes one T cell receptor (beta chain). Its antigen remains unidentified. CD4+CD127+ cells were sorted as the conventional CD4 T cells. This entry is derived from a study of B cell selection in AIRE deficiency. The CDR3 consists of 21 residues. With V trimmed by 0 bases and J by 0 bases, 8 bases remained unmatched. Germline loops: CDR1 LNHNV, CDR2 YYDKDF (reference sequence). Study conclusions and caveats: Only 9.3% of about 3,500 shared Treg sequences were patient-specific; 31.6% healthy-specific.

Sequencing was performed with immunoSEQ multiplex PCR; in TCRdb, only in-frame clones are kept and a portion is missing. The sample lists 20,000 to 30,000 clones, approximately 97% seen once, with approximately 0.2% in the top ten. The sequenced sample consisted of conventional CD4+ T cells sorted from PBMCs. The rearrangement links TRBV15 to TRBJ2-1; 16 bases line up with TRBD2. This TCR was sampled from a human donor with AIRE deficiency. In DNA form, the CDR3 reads TGTGCCACCAGCAGAGAGGGGGGACTAGCGGGAGGGCTTAACTCCTACAATGAGCAGTTCTTC. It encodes CATSREGGLAGGLNSYNEQFF.